This T cell receptor beta chain was sequenced in a study of blood T cell repertoires in COVID-19. Study at large: T cells, B-cell-depleted T cells, or PBMCs supplied cDNA or gDNA.

The CDR3 extends over 16 amino acids. Per germline, CDR1 SGHRS and CDR2 YFSETQ. V dropped 3 bases and J dropped 1 base, with 13 bases sitting between them. Clones were read by immunoSEQ multiplex PCR, and TCRdb kept only the in-frame ones, dropping some. The table records about 340,000 clones, around 87% of them present only once. The specimen sequenced was peripheral blood. The chain links TRBV5-1 to TRBJ1-4; D call uncertain. This receptor was taken from a woman between 50 and 59 years old with COVID-19, enrolled during active disease. Written as DNA, the CDR3 is TGCGCCAGCAGCTCGGCCGAAACGGGAACTAATGAAAAACTGTTTTTT. This sequence encodes CASSSAETGTNEKLFF.